The 22 T cell receptor beta chains below were found in one sample sequenced in a study of shared clonotypes between healthy human individuals (dated by TCRdb to the early 2020s). The library was obtained by the immunoSEQ multiplex PCR assay. Not all clones reach the TCRdb copy of this immuneACCESS table, which keeps in-frame sequences only. Checked studies attribute under half of the gap to unresolved V genes and leave the rest unexplained. The sample table holds around 600,000 clones, of which roughly 96% were seen once. The ten largest clones take up around 0.12% of the sample. CD8 naive samples were CD45RO-negative cells positively selected for CCR7, giving a CD45RA+CCR7+ population that excluded TemRA cells. Specimen: naive CD8+ T cells sorted from blood. The meaning of the sample's cell subset or site label: CD45RA+CCR7+. These receptors were collected from a woman in her twenties or thirties in good health.

V gene TRBV9 combines with J gene TRBJ2-7, with D perhaps TRBD1 (6 bases). From germline, CDR1 is SGDLS and CDR2 YYNGEE. V was cut by 4 bases and J by 7 bases, with 15 bases left in between. This CDR3 region has 13 residues. CDR3 nucleotides: TGTGCCAGCAGCACCCAGACAGGACCTGAGCAGTACTTC. Amino acids: CASSTQTGPEQYF.

This rearrangement joins TRBV5-1 to TRBJ1-1, with D possibly TRBD1 on 6 matching bases. V dropped 4 bases and J dropped 0 bases, with 10 bases sitting between them. From germline, CDR1 is SGHRS and CDR2 YFSETQ. The CDR3 extends over 14 amino acids. The CDR3 loop reads CASSTPGVNTEAFF. The CDR3 nucleotides are TGCGCCAGCAGCACACCAGGGGTGAACACTGAAGCTTTCTTT.

The V call is TRBV2, the J call TRBJ1-2; no clear D. The CDR3 covers 11 residues. Germline values: CDR1 SNHLY, CDR2 FYNNEI. V lost 7 bases and J lost 7, with 10 bases in between. The CDR3 here is CASTPGSGYTF. CDR3 sequence (DNA): TGTGCCAGCACGCCGGGGAGTGGCTACACCTTC.

This clone occurred a few times. This same CDR3 is encoded by further DNA sequences in the sample. The chain joins TRBV27 to TRBJ1-2, with a tentative D call TRBD1 (5 bases). This CDR3 is built from 13 residues. V was clipped by 2 bases and J by 2 bases, with 6 bases between them. Germline CDR1 and CDR2: MNHEY and SMNVEV (reference sequence). The CDR3 loop is CASSLGANYGYTF. DNA of the CDR3: TGTGCCAGCAGTTTAGGGGCGAACTATGGCTACACCTTC.

CDR3 region: CASSLVRGSEAFF. In nucleotides, the CDR3 is TGCGCCAGCAGCTTGGTTCGCGGATCTGAAGCTTTCTTT. The V call is TRBV5-1, the J call TRBJ1-1; D is unclear. Trimming took 0 bases from V and 6 from J, leaving 9 bases between them. The CDR3 length is 13 residues. CDR1 is SGHRS and CDR2 is YFSETQ in the germline V gene.

V gene TRBV6-5 combines with J gene TRBJ2-3; tentative D call: TRBD2 (5 bases). Trimming removed 5 bases from V and 6 bases from J, with 6 bases in between. The CDR3 runs 11 residues. Germline CDR1 and CDR2: MNHEY and SVGAGI. The CDR3 nucleotides are TGTGCCAGCAGTACGGGGGATACGCAGTATTTT. Its translation: CASSTGDTQYF.

The chain joins TRBV7-3 to TRBJ2-6; D remains ambiguous. The CDR3 is 17 residues long. V was cut by 5 bases and J by 5 bases, with 19 bases left in between. Germline V gene sequence: CDR1 SGHTA, CDR2 FQGTGA. CDR3 coding DNA: TGTGCCAGCAGCACTCCCAGCTTACAAAGTCGGGCCAACGTCCTGACTTTC. It translates to CASSTPSLQSRANVLTF.

The genes are TRBV6-1 and TRBJ2-1; 8 positions match TRBD1. The J segment lost 4 bases and the V segment lost 3 bases, leaving 2 bases of the junction unmatched. Germline V CDR1 and CDR2: MNHNS, SASEGT. The CDR3 is 14 residues long. CDR3 protein: CASSDRGLYNEQFF. Written as DNA, the CDR3 is TGTGCCAGCAGTGACAGGGGGCTATACAATGAGCAGTTCTTC.

A few counts support this clone. Other DNA sequences in this sample translate to the same CDR3. The gene calls are TRBV7-9 and TRBJ2-1; D not resolved. Germline V gene sequence: CDR1 SEHNR, CDR2 FQNEAQ (reference sequence). V gave up 1 base and J gave up 6 bases, with 4 bases separating them. The CDR3 is 12 amino acids. CDR3 in DNA: TGTGCCAGCAGCTTAGTGGGCAATGAGCAGTTCTTC. It translates to CASSLVGNEQFF.

The chain carries TRBV5-1 and TRBJ2-1; 12 nucleotides line up with TRBD1. CDR1 and CDR2 from the germline V gene are SGHRS and YFSETQ. This CDR3 comprises 18 residues. V was clipped by 3 bases and J by 2 bases; unmatched bases: 9. The CDR3 nucleotides read TGCGCCAGCAGCTCTCCCGGGACAGGGGGCTTCCCCTACAATGAGCAGTTCTTC. Its translation is CASSSPGTGGFPYNEQFF.

CDR3 region: CASSGSGAVQETQYF. The CDR3 DNA is TGTGCCAGCAGCGGATCCGGGGCCGTACAAGAGACCCAGTACTTC. J is TRBJ2-5 and V is TRBV9; D is possibly TRBD1 or TRBD2 (5 bases each). CDR3 size: 15 residues. V was clipped by 3 bases and J by 2 bases, with 14 bases between them. Per germline, CDR1 SGDLS and CDR2 YYNGEE.

This chain links TRBV7-3 with TRBJ2-7; TRBD2 matches 7 bases. The germline gives CDR1 SGHTA, CDR2 FQGTGA. After removal of 0 bases from V and 5 bases from J, the junction contained 4 bases not matched to a gene. CDR3 size: 14 residues. Here the CDR3 reads CASSLTGGSDEQYF. CDR3 sequence (DNA): TGTGCCAGCAGCTTAACGGGAGGGTCGGACGAGCAGTACTTC.

The V gene is TRBV5-4, the J gene TRBJ1-1; possible D gene TRBD1, 6 bases. The germline V and J ends were trimmed by 7 bases and 3 bases, with 19 bases remaining between them. The CDR3 totals 15 residues. CDR1 is SGHNT, CDR2 YYREEE, per germline (reference sequence). CDR3 sequence reads: CASANEGEADTEAFF. The DNA of the CDR3 is TGTGCCAGCGCAAACGAGGGGGAGGCCGACACTGAAGCTTTCTTT.

This clone occurred once. This chain links TRBV6-1 with TRBJ2-7; D may be TRBD2 (5 bases). Germline V gives CDR1 MNHNS, CDR2 SASEGT. The CDR3 runs to 14 residues. Trimming shortened V by 1 base and J by 3 bases, and 10 bases separated the two germline ends. The CDR3 region is CASSEGTRIYEQYF. DNA of the CDR3: TGTGCCAGCAGTGAAGGGACTCGGATCTACGAGCAGTACTTC.

The CDR3 nucleotides are TGTGCCAGCACCCCCGGCAGGGGAGGTTCTGAAGCTTTCTTT. It encodes CASTPGRGGSEAFF. The chain combines TRBV27 with TRBJ1-1, with a tentative D call TRBD1 (6 bases). The V end was cut by 7 bases, the J end by 6 bases, with 18 bases between. The CDR3 runs 14 residues. Germline V gene sequence: CDR1 MNHEY, CDR2 SMNVEV (reference sequence).

The chain employs TRBV13 and TRBJ2-7, with 7 bases fitting TRBD1. Germline CDR1 is PRHDT and CDR2 is FYEKMQ (reference sequence). With 2 bases clipped from V and 0 bases from J, the junction kept 4 bases outside the gene matches. The CDR3 covers 15 residues. In DNA, the CDR3 is TGTGCCAGCAGCTTACTCGGACAGGCCTCCTACGAGCAGTACTTC. Amino acid sequence: CASSLLGQASYEQYF.

The table lists this clone with a count of one. This chain uses TRBV27 with TRBJ2-1; 14 bases map to TRBD2. Germline V gene lookup returns CDR1 MNHEY and CDR2 SMNVEV (reference sequence). CDR3 length: 15 amino acids. Trimming removed 5 bases from V and 6 bases from J; junction bases left unmatched: 3. The CDR3 protein is CASSIGTSGGNEQFF. The CDR3 bases are TGTGCCAGCAGTATCGGGACTAGCGGGGGCAATGAGCAGTTCTTC.

A single count supports this clone. The CDR3 bases are TGTGCCAGCAGTGCCCCCGAGGGGCCGGTCAATGAGCAGTTCTTC. Amino acids: CASSAPEGPVNEQFF. V usage is TRBV6-4 and J usage is TRBJ2-1; D possibly uses TRBD1 or TRBD2 (5 bases each). The CDR3 spans 15 residues. CDR1 and CDR2 (germline): MRHNA, SNTAGT. Trimming removed 4 bases from V and 6 bases from J, with 16 bases in between.

This clone was detected a few times. The chain employs TRBV28 and TRBJ2-7, with D possibly matching TRBD1 (6 bases). CDR3 size: 13 residues. With 3 bases removed from V and 2 bases from J, the gap between germline ends came to 8 bases. Germline V lookup: CDR1 MDHEN, CDR2 SYDVKM. CDR3 DNA: TGTGCCAGCAGTTTTGCAGGGGCCTACGAGCAGTACTTC. Translated: CASSFAGAYEQYF.

The rearrangement links TRBV27 to TRBJ2-7; 9 nucleotides match TRBD2. Trimming at V came to 5 bases and at J to 2 bases, leaving 10 bases not matched to a gene. The CDR3 runs to 16 residues. CDR1 is MNHEY, CDR2 SMNVEV, per germline (reference sequence). CDR3 coding DNA: TGTGCCAGCAGTCCAGTTAGCGGGGGCTTCCCCTACGAGCAGTACTTC. It translates to CASSPVSGGFPYEQYF.

The chain recombines TRBV11-3 with TRBJ1-5; D is unclear. Germline V gene sequence: CDR1 SGHNT, CDR2 YENEEA. This CDR3 comprises 16 residues. With 4 bases removed from V and 1 base from J, the gap between germline ends came to 14 bases. CDR3 amino acids: CASSYKPSGSNQPQHF. The CDR3 coding sequence is TGTGCCAGCAGCTACAAACCCAGTGGGAGCAATCAGCCCCAGCATTTT.

For this clone: Germline and junction disagree at one end, which may indicate a read error. The gene calls are TRBV11-2 and TRBJ2-1; TRBD2 is a possible D gene (5 bases). The CDR3 covers 14 residues. CDR1 is SGHAT and CDR2 is FQNNGV in the germline V gene. CDR3 residues: CASSLAGGYNERFF. The CDR3 nucleotides are TGTGCCAGCAGCTTAGCTGGAGGTTACAATGAGCGGTTCTTC.